A selection of T cell receptor beta chains follows, all from one sample in a study of regulatory T cells in long-lasting Graves disease. TCRdb passed the multiplex PCR reads through MiXCR, listing each CDR3 protein once. The sample records hundreds of thousands of distinct CDR3 sequences, 15% to 20% being singletons. The specimen was peripheral blood mononuclear cells (PBMCs), collected at new diagnosis, from a patient treated with antithyroid drugs. These TCRs come from a female donor with Graves disease. Both conserved end residues are part of each CDR3. Expanded clones are given a class, and other clones once, few, many or no size at all.

cdr3_aa,j_call,clone_size,v_call
CASSPAQGVGSNQPQHF,TRBJ1-5,many,TRBV28
CASNADTQYF,TRBJ2-3,many,TRBV2
CASSLGGVGYEQYF,TRBJ2-7,many,TRBV11-2
CATSDLDGSNEQFF,TRBJ2-1,many,TRBV24-1
CASSKGAGAGNTIYF,TRBJ1-3,NA,TRBV27
CASSFGSETQYF,TRBJ2-5,many,TRBV12-3/TRBV12-4
CATSEASVDTQYF,TRBJ2-3,many,TRBV24-1
CATSRASVWDTQYF,TRBJ2-3,many,TRBV15
CASSGSNDGWNQPQHF,TRBJ1-5,many,TRBV7-8
CASSPSGGNNQPQHF,TRBJ1-5,many,TRBV3-1
CSARTDRATETQYF,TRBJ2-5,few,TRBV20-1
CASSPGQGGREQYF,TRBJ2-7,NA,TRBV27
CASSKRGIGEQYF,TRBJ2-7,NA,TRBV6-1
CASSNRLAGNYEQYF,TRBJ2-7,NA,TRBV6-1
CSAVIAGEQYF,TRBJ2-7,NA,TRBV20-1
CASSEFGTGELFF,TRBJ2-2,NA,TRBV25-1
CASSDPRGRPGGYTF,TRBJ1-2,many,TRBV27
CSAPILGLADYEQYF,TRBJ2-7,few,TRBV20-1
CSAPPRDSPYNEQFF,TRBJ2-1,NA,TRBV20-1
CASSQTVPSSILKDTQYF,NA,many,TRBV3-1
CASSVGGSGGSGELFF,TRBJ2-2,few,TRBV9
CASRGQGQSNQPQHF,TRBJ1-5,many,TRBV19
CATSKQGGRTDTQYF,TRBJ2-3,few,TRBV15
CASSLPLAEGTGELFF,TRBJ2-2,many,TRBV9
CASSLRRDRELELFF,TRBJ1-4,many,TRBV28
CSALGLAEINEQFF,TRBJ2-1,many,TRBV20-1
CSAPPLLGRTQYF,TRBJ2-5,many,TRBV20-1
CASSPGPGSKETQYF,NA,NA,TRBV5-1
CASRPGDRDYEQYF,TRBJ2-7,many,TRBV19
CSASGFSGRSRAEQFF,TRBJ2-1,few,TRBV20-1
CASSAGPGTAPYEQYF,TRBJ2-7,many,TRBV9
CASSLTGSTGELFF,TRBJ2-2,once,TRBV11-1
CASSRLAGGIAYEQYF,TRBJ2-7,NA,TRBV3-1
CASSPGRGRSYEQYF,TRBJ2-7,NA,TRBV18
CASSWSGGGTTNTGELFF,TRBJ2-2,NA,TRBV10-2
CAIRTFSGRASTDTQYF,TRBJ2-3,few,TRBV7-8
CASQRTEQFF,TRBJ2-1,many,TRBV9
CASSLPDHQPQHF,TRBJ1-5,many,TRBV28
CASSIVILAKNIQYF,TRBJ2-4,few,TRBV28
CAWTGDHYEQYF,TRBJ2-7,few,TRBV30
CASGPPNTEAFF,TRBJ1-1,many,TRBV12-5
CASSLVGTSSSYEQYF,TRBJ2-7,NA,TRBV5-6
CASSKLENTEAFF,TRBJ1-1,NA,TRBV10-2
CASSFPGGRVYGYTF,TRBJ1-2,many,TRBV28
CAWSDGGVEQFF,TRBJ2-1,many,TRBV30
CASTRDGSNQPQHF,TRBJ1-5,many,TRBV28
CASSPLRDLDTQYF,TRBJ2-3,many,TRBV12-3/TRBV12-4
CASSLPTSGSYEQYF,TRBJ2-7,NA,TRBV5-1
CASSILSGTEAFF,TRBJ1-1,many,TRBV6-2/TRBV6-3
CASSSTPGTDEETQYF,TRBJ2-5,few,TRBV9
CASSQIQGTSGGYTF,TRBJ1-2,NA,TRBV4-1
CACTGTGPWAFF,TRBJ1-1,NA,TRBV30
CASSSVASSTDTQYF,TRBJ2-3,many,TRBV28
CASSLRDRGRREQFF,TRBJ2-1,few,TRBV5-1
CASSYSRITGELFF,TRBJ2-2,many,TRBV6-2/TRBV6-3
CASSKDRGTQYF,TRBJ2-3,many,TRBV7-9
CASSRGTGSNQPQHF,TRBJ1-5,many,TRBV7-9
CASSFYGSTGELFF,TRBJ2-2,few,TRBV7-9
CASSYAYRGEQYF,TRBJ2-7,many,TRBV6-2/TRBV6-3
CASGSEEAFF,TRBJ1-1,NA,TRBV19